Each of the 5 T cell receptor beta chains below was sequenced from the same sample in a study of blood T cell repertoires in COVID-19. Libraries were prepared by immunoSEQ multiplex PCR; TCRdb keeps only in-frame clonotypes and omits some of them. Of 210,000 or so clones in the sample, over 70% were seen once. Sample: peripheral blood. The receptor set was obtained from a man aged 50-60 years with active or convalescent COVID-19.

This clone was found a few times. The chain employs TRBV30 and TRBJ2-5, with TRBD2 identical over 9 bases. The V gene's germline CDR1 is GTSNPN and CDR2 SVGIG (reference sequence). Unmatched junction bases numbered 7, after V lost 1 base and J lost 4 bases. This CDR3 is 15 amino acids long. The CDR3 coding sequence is TGTGCCTGGAGTGGCGGGAGGGCCATCGTAGAGACCCAGTACTTC. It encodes CAWSGGRAIVETQYF.

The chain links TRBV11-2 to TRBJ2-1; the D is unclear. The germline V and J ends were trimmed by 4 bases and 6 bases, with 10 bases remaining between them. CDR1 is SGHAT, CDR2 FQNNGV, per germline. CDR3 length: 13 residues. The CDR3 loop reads CASSSAGGNEQFF. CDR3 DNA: TGTGCCAGCAGCTCGGCCGGCGGCAATGAGCAGTTCTTC.

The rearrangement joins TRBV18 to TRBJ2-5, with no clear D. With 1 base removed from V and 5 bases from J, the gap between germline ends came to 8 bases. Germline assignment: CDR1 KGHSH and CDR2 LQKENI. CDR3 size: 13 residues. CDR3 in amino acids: CASSPLPQETQYF. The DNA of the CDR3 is TGTGCCAGCTCACCACTCCCTCAGGAGACCCAGTACTTC.

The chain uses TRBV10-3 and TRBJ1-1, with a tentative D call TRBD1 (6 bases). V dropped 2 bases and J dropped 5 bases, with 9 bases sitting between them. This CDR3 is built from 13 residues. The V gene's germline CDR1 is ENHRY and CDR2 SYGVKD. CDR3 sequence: CAISEPGQTEAFF. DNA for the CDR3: TGTGCCATCAGTGAGCCAGGACAGACTGAAGCTTTCTTT.

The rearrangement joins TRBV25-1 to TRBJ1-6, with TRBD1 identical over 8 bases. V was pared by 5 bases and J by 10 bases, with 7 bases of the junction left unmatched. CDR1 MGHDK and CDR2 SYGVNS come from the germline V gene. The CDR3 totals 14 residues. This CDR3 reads CASSSQGGNSPLHF. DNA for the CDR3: TGTGCCAGCAGTTCACAGGGGGGGAACTCACCCCTCCACTTT.